Below, 25 T cell receptor beta chains from the same sample are listed, as sequenced in a study of OX40 agonist ivuxolimab in advanced cancers. Generated by immunoSEQ multiplex PCR, the TCRdb table keeps only in-frame clones and is missing some. The data hold 90,000 to 100,000 clones, with 95% to 97% observed a single time. The sample consisted of CD4+ or CD8+ T cells sorted from blood, taken in a trial of the OX40 agonist ivuxolimab. Receptor source: an adult with an advanced solid tumor such as melanoma, head and neck, liver or kidney cancer.

This rearrangement joins TRBV12-5 to TRBJ2-5; D is possibly TRBD2 (7 bases). Between the trimmed V and J ends, which lost 5 bases and 4 bases, there was a span of 26 bases. This CDR3 is built from 18 residues. Germline-derived CDR1 and CDR2 are LGHNT and FRNRAP. The CDR3 protein is CASGPRWGGRGLSETQYF. The CDR3 DNA follows: TGTGCTAGTGGTCCCAGGTGGGGGGGCAGGGGTTTATCAGAGACCCAGTACTTC.

Concerning this clone: Relative to the germline gene, one junction end is altered; a read error may explain this. The CDR3 is CASSVQGSQADEQYF. CDR3 coding DNA: TGTGCCAGCAGCGTTCAGGGTTCCCAAGCGGACGAGCAGTACTTC. V is TRBV5-1 and J is TRBJ2-7; perhaps D is TRBD1 or TRBD2 (5 bases each). CDR3 length: 15 amino acids. CDR1 and CDR2 (germline): SGHRS, YFSETQ.

A single count supports this clone. The CDR3 DNA is TGTGCCAGCAGTTCGGGACAGTCTAATGAAAAACTGTTTTTT. Encoded protein: CASSSGQSNEKLFF. The chain links TRBV28 to TRBJ1-4; the match to TRBD1 covers 7 bases. CDR3 length equals 14 residues. Trimming took 4 bases from V and 3 from J; bases not matched to a gene: 2. In germline, CDR1 is MDHEN, CDR2 SYDVKM.

The chain employs TRBV4-3 and TRBJ2-7, with 14 bases lining up with TRBD2. There are 17 residues in the CDR3. V was pared by 1 base and J by 5 bases, with 7 bases of the junction left unmatched. In germline, CDR1 is LGHNA, CDR2 YSLEER. The CDR3 nucleotides read TGCGCCAGCAGCCAAGTCCCGGGACTAGCGGGAGCCGACGAGCAGTACTTC. Translated: CASSQVPGLAGADEQYF.

The chain has TRBV7-9 and TRBJ1-1; perhaps TRBD1 as D (5 bases). Germline-derived CDR1 and CDR2 are SEHNR and FQNEAQ (reference sequence). The ends were cut back, 8 bases at V and 6 bases at J, with 19 bases in the middle. The CDR3 spans 14 residues. CDR3 sequence (DNA): TGTGCCAGCCTCAAAAGGGGCCGAGACCCTGAAGCTTTCTTT. It encodes CASLKRGRDPEAFF.

This clone has only one observation. This sequence joins TRBV7-9 and TRBJ2-1; 14 bases are a match to TRBD2. This CDR3 contains 15 residues. Trimming removed 5 bases from V and 4 bases from J; junction bases left unmatched: 1. The germline CDR1 and CDR2 sequences are SEHNR and FQNEAQ (reference sequence). DNA for the CDR3: TGTGCCAGCAGCAGACTAGCGGGAGGGTACAATGAGCAGTTCTTC. Protein sequence: CASSRLAGGYNEQFF.

This chain uses TRBV19 with TRBJ2-3, with a possible D match to TRBD2 (6 bases). The V gene's germline CDR1 is LNHDA and CDR2 SQIVND (reference sequence). The CDR3 consists of 15 residues. With 6 bases removed from V and 6 bases from J, the gap between germline ends came to 19 bases. CDR3 DNA: TGTGCCAGTAGGGAACTAGCTACGGGCTCGGATACGCAGTATTTT. It codes for CASRELATGSDTQYF.

V usage is TRBV27 and J usage is TRBJ1-3; D not resolved. CDR1 is MNHEY and CDR2 is SMNVEV in the germline V gene (reference sequence). The V end was cut by 2 bases, the J end by 2 bases, with 7 bases between. The CDR3 contains 14 residues. This chain's CDR3 is CASSLGEPGNTIYF. The CDR3 nucleotides read TGTGCCAGCAGTTTAGGGGAACCTGGAAACACCATATATTTT.

The rearrangement links TRBV7-6 to TRBJ2-1, with 9 bases aligning to TRBD1. CDR1 and CDR2 from the germline V gene are SGHVS and FNYEAQ. Trimming cost V 5 bases and J 6 bases; bases outside gene matches: 20. CDR3 length equals 19 residues. CDR3: CASSTRTGESVTGANEQFF. Here the CDR3 DNA reads TGTGCCAGCAGCACGCGGACAGGGGAGTCAGTTACCGGGGCCAATGAGCAGTTCTTC. The complete variable domain, with remaining parts taken from reference TRBV7-6 and TRBJ2-1, reads GAGVSQSPRYKVTKRGQDVALRCDPISGHVSLYWYRQALGQGPEFLTYFNYEAQQDKSGLPNDRFSAERPEGSISTLTIQRTEQRDSAMYRCASSTRTGESVTGANEQFFGPGTRLTVL.

V and J are TRBV12-5 and TRBJ2-1, with 7 bases identical to TRBD2. This CDR3 is 12 amino acids long. CDR1 is LGHNT, CDR2 FRNRAP, per germline. The J segment lost 9 bases and the V segment lost 5 bases, leaving 4 bases of the junction unmatched. In nucleotides, the CDR3 is TGTGCTAGTGGTCTCGGGGGGATTGAGCAGTTCTTC. Residues: CASGLGGIEQFF.

The chain links TRBV6-5 to TRBJ2-1; 7 bases are a match to TRBD1. There are 14 residues in the CDR3. The germline V gene encodes CDR1 MNHEY and CDR2 SVGAGI. V was pared by 1 base and J by 7 bases, with 4 bases of the junction left unmatched. In nucleotides, the CDR3 is TGTGCCAGCAGTTACTTTGGGGGACAGAATGAGCAGTTCTTC. It yields the protein CASSYFGGQNEQFF.

The V gene is TRBV25-1, the J gene TRBJ1-3, with 7 bases matching TRBD1. V was clipped by 3 bases and J by 7 bases; unmatched bases: 6. CDR1 MGHDK and CDR2 SYGVNS come from the germline V gene. This CDR3 has 14 residues. Here the CDR3 DNA reads TGTGCCAGCAGTGAGCAGGGGGGATTGAACACCATATATTTT. It translates to CASSEQGGLNTIYF.

The rearrangement joins TRBV11-2 to TRBJ1-1; D gene ambiguous. Germline lookup yields CDR1 SGHAT and CDR2 FQNNGV. The V end lost 0 bases, the J end lost 6 bases, and 8 bases lay between the germline ends. The CDR3 sequence is 13 residues long. The CDR3 protein is CASSLDRGPEAFF. The CDR3 DNA sequence: TGTGCCAGCAGCTTAGATCGCGGCCCTGAAGCTTTCTTT.

The rearrangement links TRBV7-9 to TRBJ2-1; 7 nucleotides match TRBD1. Germline CDR1 is SEHNR and CDR2 is FQNEAQ (reference sequence). The CDR3 length is 13 residues. J lost 10 bases, V lost 5 bases, and 8 bases had no gene match. In nucleotides, the CDR3 is TGTGCCAGCAGCGCCCAGGGGGAGAGGGAGCAGTTCTTC. This gives the protein CASSAQGEREQFF.

V and J are TRBV29-1 and TRBJ2-3, with D maybe TRBD1 (6 bases). CDR1 SQVTM and CDR2 ANQGSEA come from the germline V gene. The CDR3 runs to 14 residues. Deletions cut 3 bases from V and 2 bases from J, with 12 bases between. The chain's CDR3 is CSVEGTSLTDTQYF. CDR3 DNA: TGCAGCGTTGAGGGGACATCCCTCACAGATACGCAGTATTTT.

This chain joins TRBV5-4 and TRBJ1-1, with TRBD1 as a possible D gene (5 bases). The germline gives CDR1 SGHNT, CDR2 YYREEE (reference sequence). The CDR3 has 14 residues. V was cut by 4 bases and J by 2 bases, with 12 bases left in between. The CDR3 DNA reads TGTGCCAGCAGCGGGATCGGGACTAACACTGAAGCTTTCTTT. It codes for CASSGIGTNTEAFF.

The chain joins TRBV9 to TRBJ2-5, with TRBD2 matching 7 bases. Germline trimming cut 2 bases from V and 10 bases from J; bases unmatched to any gene: 8. CDR3 length equals 13 residues. The V gene's germline CDR1 is SGDLS and CDR2 YYNGEE. As DNA, the CDR3 is TGTGCCAGCAGCGTCGAAGCTGGGGGGGGCCAGTACTTC. Translated: CASSVEAGGGQYF.

Comments on this clone: Germline and junction disagree at one end, which may indicate a read error. The chain has TRBV5-6 and TRBJ2-1, with 7 nucleotides matching TRBD2. Germline loops: CDR1 SGHDT, CDR2 YYEEEE. CDR3 length: 17 amino acids. CDR3 sequence: CASSLGLGGEVIREQFF. CDR3 DNA sequence: TGTGCCAGCAGTTTGGGCTTGGGAGGGGAGGTCATTCGTGAGCAGTTCTTC. Complete variable domain (other parts from reference TRBV5-6 and TRBJ2-1): DAGVTQSPTHLIKTRGQQVTLRCSPKSGHDTVSWYQQALGQGPQFIFQYYEEEERQRGNFPDRFSGHQFPNYSSELNVNALLLGDSALYLCASSLGLGGEVIREQFFGPGTRLTVL.

This chain joins TRBV28 and TRBJ1-4; D is unclear. This CDR3 has 15 amino acids. Germline CDR1 MDHEN, CDR2 SYDVKM. V lost 4 bases and J lost 5, with 14 bases in between. The DNA of the CDR3 is TGTGCCAGCAGTTCACCCCCGGACCTAAATGAAAAACTGTTTTTT. Translated: CASSSPPDLNEKLFF.

The rearrangement uses TRBV27 and TRBJ1-2; 8 positions match TRBD1. CDR1 MNHEY and CDR2 SMNVEV come from the germline V gene (reference sequence). The V gene end was trimmed by 0 bases and the J gene end by 9 bases; junction bases not matched to a gene: 15. The CDR3 runs to 17 residues. This CDR3 is CASSLSPEEGQGRSYTF. The CDR3 nucleotides are TGTGCCAGCAGTTTATCGCCCGAAGAAGGACAGGGAAGAAGCTACACCTTC.

The chain carries TRBV27 and TRBJ2-7, with 7 nucleotides matching TRBD1. The CDR3 has 16 amino acids. The germline CDR1 and CDR2 sequences are MNHEY and SMNVEV (reference sequence). The V and J ends lost 6 bases and 2 bases, in that order; junction bases with no gene match: 13. The CDR3 sequence is CASSSPDRLGPYEQYF. DNA for the CDR3: TGTGCCAGCAGCTCCCCGGACAGGTTGGGGCCCTACGAGCAGTACTTC.

The chain has TRBV7-9 and TRBJ1-1; 8 bases fit TRBD1. The CDR3 sequence is 14 residues long. The trim removed 4 bases at V and 5 bases at J, leaving 6 bases unmatched. Germline CDR1 reads SEHNR; CDR2 reads FQNEAQ (reference sequence). The CDR3, as DNA: TGTGCCAGCAGCTCTTCAGGGGGCGCGACTGAAGCTTTCTTT. Amino acids: CASSSSGGATEAFF.

This sequence joins TRBV9 and TRBJ2-2; D unclear. Deletions cut 0 bases from V and 8 bases from J, with 5 bases between. There are 12 residues in the CDR3. The germline gives CDR1 SGDLS, CDR2 YYNGEE. The CDR3 region is CASSVVQGELFF. The CDR3 region has the DNA TGTGCCAGCAGCGTAGTTCAGGGGGAGCTGTTTTTT.

Only a few counts were recorded for this clone. The chain joins TRBV4-1 to TRBJ2-2; no clear D gene. The CDR3 consists of 14 residues. Deletions cut 1 base from V and 3 bases from J, with 6 bases between. Germline V gene data show CDR1 as MGHRA and CDR2 as YSYEKL. This chain's CDR3 is CASSQATDTGELFF. Here the CDR3 DNA reads TGCGCCAGCAGCCAAGCCACGGACACCGGGGAGCTGTTTTTT.

The chain has TRBV13 and TRBJ2-2; D is unresolved. Per the germline V gene, CDR1 is PRHDT and CDR2 is FYEKMQ (reference sequence). This CDR3 region has 12 residues. Trimming left V 5 bases short and J 7 bases short, with 8 bases between. In DNA form, the CDR3 reads TGTGCCAGCAGCCCGCGATACGGGGAGCTGTTTTTT. Protein sequence: CASSPRYGELFF.